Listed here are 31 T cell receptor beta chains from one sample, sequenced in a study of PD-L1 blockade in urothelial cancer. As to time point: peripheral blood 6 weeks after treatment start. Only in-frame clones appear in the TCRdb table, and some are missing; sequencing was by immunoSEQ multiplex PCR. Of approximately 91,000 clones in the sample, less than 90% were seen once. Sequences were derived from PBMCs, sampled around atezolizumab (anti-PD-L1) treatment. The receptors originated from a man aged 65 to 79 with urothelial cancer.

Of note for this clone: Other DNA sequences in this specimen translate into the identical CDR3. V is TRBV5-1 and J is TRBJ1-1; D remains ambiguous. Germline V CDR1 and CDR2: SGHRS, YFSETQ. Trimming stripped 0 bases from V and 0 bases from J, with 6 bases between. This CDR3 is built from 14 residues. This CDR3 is CASSLDSLNTEAFF. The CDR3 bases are TGCGCCAGCAGCTTGGACAGCTTGAACACTGAAGCTTTCTTT.

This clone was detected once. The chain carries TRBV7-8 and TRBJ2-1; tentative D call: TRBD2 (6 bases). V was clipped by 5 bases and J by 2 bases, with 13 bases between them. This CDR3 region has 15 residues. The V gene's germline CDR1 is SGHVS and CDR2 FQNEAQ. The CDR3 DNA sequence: TGTGCCAGCAGCATATCGGGAGAAGCCTACAATGAGCAGTTCTTC. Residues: CASSISGEAYNEQFF.

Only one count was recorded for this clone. The CDR3 DNA reads TGTGCCAGCAGCTCACTAGCGGGAGGAGGGACCCAGTACTTC. It translates to CASSSLAGGGTQYF. The rearrangement links TRBV7-2 to TRBJ2-5, with 12 bases matching TRBD2. Per the germline V gene, CDR1 is SGHTA and CDR2 is FQGNSA. The CDR3 extends over 14 amino acids. Trimming at V came to 4 bases and at J to 7 bases, leaving 4 bases not matched to a gene.

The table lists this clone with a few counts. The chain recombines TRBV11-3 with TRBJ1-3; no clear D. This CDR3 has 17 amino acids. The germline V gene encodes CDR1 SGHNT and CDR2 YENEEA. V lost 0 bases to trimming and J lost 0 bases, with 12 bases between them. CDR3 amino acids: CASSLEWHPDSGNTIYF. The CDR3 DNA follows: TGTGCCAGCAGCTTAGAGTGGCACCCTGACTCTGGAAACACCATATATTTT.

The CDR3 is CASSDYLAGGKDTQYF. Written as DNA, the CDR3 is TGTGCCAGCAGTGATTACCTAGCGGGAGGGAAGGATACGCAGTATTTT. This chain links TRBV27 with TRBJ2-3, with 12 bases fitting TRBD2. The CDR3 loop spans 16 amino acids. V shed 5 bases, J shed 6 bases, and the junction held 9 bases outside the gene matches. Germline CDR1 and CDR2: MNHEY and SMNVEV (reference sequence).

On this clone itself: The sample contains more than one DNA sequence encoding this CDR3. DNA of the CDR3: TGTGCCAGCAGCGAGCGGCAGGACGAGCAGTACTTC. Its protein is CASSERQDEQYF. The V call is TRBV6-1, the J call TRBJ2-7, with D tentatively TRBD2 (5 bases). V lost 6 bases to trimming and J lost 5 bases, with 11 bases between them. Germline V CDR1 and CDR2: MNHNS, SASEGT. This CDR3 spans 12 amino acids.

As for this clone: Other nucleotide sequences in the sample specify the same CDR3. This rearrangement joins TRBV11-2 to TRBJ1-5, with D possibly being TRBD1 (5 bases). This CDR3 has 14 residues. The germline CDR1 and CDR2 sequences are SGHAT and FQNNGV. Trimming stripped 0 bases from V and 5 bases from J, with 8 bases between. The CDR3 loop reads CASSLDGGDQPQHF. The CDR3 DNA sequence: TGTGCCAGCAGCTTAGACGGGGGTGATCAGCCCCAGCATTTT.

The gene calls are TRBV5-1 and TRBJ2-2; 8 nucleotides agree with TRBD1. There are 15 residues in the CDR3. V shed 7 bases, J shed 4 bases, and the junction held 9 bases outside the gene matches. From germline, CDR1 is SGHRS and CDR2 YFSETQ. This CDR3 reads CASGTQGAPTGELFF. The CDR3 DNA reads TGCGCCAGCGGGACGCAGGGGGCGCCCACCGGGGAGCTGTTTTTT.

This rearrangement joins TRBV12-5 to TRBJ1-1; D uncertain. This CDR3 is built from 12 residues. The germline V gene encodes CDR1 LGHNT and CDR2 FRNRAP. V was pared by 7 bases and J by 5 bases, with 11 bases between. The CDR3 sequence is CASALSRTEAFF. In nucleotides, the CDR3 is TGTGCTAGTGCCCTGAGCCGAACTGAAGCTTTCTTT.

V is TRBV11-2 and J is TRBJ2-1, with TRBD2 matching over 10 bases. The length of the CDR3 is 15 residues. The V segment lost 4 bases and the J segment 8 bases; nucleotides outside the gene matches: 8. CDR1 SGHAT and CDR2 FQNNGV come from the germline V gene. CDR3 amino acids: CASSSLAGGTYEQFF. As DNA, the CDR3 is TGTGCCAGCAGCTCCTTAGCGGGAGGAACCTATGAGCAGTTCTTC.

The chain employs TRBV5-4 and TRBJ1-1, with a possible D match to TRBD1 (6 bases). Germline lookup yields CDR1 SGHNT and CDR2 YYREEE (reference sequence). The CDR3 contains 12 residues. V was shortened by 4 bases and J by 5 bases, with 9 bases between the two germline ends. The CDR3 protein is CASSEQGTEAFF. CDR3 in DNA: TGTGCCAGCAGCGAACAGGGTACTGAAGCTTTCTTT.

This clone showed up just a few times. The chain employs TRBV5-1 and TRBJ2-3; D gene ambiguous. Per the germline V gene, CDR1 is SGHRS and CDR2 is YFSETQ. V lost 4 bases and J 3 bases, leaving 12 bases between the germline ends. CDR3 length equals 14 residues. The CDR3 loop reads CASSGPDVTDTQYF. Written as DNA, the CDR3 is TGCGCCAGCAGCGGGCCAGACGTAACAGATACGCAGTATTTT.

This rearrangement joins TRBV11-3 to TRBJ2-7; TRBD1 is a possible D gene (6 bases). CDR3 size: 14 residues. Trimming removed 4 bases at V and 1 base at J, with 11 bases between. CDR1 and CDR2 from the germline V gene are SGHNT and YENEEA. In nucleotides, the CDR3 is TGTGCCAGCAGCTCTCGGACAGTGTCCTACGAGCAGTACTTC. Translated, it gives CASSSRTVSYEQYF.

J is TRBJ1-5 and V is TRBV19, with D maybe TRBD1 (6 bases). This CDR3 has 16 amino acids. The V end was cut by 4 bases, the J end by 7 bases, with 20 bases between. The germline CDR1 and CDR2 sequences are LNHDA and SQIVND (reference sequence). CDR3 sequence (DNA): TGTGCCAGTAGTACGTTAACAGGGTTTGGCGGGCAGCCCCAGCATTTT. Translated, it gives CASSTLTGFGGQPQHF.

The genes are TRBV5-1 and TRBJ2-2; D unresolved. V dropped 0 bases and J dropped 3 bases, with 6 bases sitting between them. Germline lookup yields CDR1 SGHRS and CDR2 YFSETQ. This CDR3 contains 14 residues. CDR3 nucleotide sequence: TGCGCCAGCAGCTTGGACAGTTACACCGGGGAGCTGTTTTTT. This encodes CASSLDSYTGELFF.

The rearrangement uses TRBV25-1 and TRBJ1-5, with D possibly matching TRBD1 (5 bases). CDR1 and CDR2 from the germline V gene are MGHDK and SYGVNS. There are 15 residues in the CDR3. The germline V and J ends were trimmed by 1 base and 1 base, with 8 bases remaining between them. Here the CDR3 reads CASSEWGESNQPQHF. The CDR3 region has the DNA TGTGCCAGCAGTGAATGGGGGGAAAGCAATCAGCCCCAGCATTTT.

The CDR3 coding sequence is TGTGCCAGCAGTTTAATATCCAGGGTGGTCACTGAAGCTTTCTTT. Its translation: CASSLISRVVTEAFF. This chain uses TRBV28 with TRBJ1-1; the D gene is possibly TRBD1 (5 bases). The CDR3 extends over 15 amino acids. Germline values: CDR1 MDHEN, CDR2 SYDVKM. V was shortened by 2 bases and J by 4 bases, with 14 bases between the two germline ends.

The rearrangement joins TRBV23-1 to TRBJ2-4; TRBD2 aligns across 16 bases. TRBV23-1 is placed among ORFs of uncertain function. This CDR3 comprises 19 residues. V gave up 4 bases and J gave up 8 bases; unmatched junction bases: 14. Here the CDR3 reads CASSPAEGTSGRAPDIQYF. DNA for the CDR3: TGCGCCAGCAGTCCCGCCGAGGGGACTAGCGGGAGGGCCCCGGACATTCAGTACTTC.

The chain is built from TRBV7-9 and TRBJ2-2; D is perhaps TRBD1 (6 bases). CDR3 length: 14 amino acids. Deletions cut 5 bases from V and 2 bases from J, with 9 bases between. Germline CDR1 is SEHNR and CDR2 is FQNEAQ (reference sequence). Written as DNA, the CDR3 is TGTGCCAGCAGCCGCAGGGGAAACACCGGGGAGCTGTTTTTT. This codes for CASSRRGNTGELFF.

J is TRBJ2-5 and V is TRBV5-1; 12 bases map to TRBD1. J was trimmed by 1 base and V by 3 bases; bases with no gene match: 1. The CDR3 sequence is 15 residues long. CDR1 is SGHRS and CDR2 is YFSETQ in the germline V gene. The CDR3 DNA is TGCGCCAGCAGCTCGGGACAGGGGGCCCAAGAGACCCAGTACTTC. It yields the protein CASSSGQGAQETQYF.

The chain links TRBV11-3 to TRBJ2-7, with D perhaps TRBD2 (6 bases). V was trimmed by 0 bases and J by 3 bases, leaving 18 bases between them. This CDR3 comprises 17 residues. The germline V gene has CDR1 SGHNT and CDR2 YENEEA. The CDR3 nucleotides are TGTGCCAGCAGCTTAGATCGAGGGACTGATGGCCTCTACGAGCAGTACTTC. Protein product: CASSLDRGTDGLYEQYF.

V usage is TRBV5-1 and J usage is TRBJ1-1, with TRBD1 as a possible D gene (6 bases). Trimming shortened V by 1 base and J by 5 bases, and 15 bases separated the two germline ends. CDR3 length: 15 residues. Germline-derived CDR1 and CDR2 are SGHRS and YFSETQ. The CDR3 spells CASSLMGAIGTEAFF. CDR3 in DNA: TGCGCCAGCAGCTTGATGGGGGCAATCGGGACTGAAGCTTTCTTT.

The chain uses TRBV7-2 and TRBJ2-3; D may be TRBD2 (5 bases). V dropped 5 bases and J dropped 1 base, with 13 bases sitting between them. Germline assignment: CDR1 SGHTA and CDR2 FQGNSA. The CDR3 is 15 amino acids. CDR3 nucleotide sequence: TGTGCCAGCAGCAAACGCCGGGATGGCACAGATACGCAGTATTTT. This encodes CASSKRRDGTDTQYF.

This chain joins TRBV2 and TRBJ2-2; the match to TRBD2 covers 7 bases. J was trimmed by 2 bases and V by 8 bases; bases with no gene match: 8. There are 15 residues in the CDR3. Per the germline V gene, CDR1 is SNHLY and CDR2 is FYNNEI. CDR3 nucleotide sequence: TGTGCCAGCGATTCGGGGGGACTAAACACCGGGGAGCTGTTTTTT. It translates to CASDSGGLNTGELFF. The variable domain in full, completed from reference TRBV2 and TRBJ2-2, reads EPEVTQTPSHQVTQMGQEVILRCVPISNHLYFYWYRQILGQKVEFLVSFYNNEISEKSEIFDDQFSVERPDGSNFTLKIRSTKLEDSAMYFCASDSGGLNTGELFFGEGSRLTVL.

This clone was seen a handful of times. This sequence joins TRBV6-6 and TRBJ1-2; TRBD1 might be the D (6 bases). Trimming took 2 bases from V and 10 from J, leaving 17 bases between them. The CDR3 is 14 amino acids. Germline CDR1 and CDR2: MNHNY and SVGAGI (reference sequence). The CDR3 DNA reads TGTGCCAGCAGTTACGGGCAGGGGCCCCGAGACTACACCTTC. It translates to CASSYGQGPRDYTF.

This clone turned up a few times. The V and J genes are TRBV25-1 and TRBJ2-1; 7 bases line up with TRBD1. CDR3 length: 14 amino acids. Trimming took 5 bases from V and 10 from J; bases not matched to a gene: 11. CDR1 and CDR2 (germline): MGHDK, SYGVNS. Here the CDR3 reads CASSQRQGASEQFF. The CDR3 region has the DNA TGTGCCAGCAGTCAAAGACAGGGAGCAAGCGAGCAGTTCTTC.

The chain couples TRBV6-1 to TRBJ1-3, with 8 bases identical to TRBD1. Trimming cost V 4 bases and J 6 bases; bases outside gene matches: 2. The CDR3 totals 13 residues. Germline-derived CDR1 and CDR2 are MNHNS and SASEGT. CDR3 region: CASSGDRSNTIYF. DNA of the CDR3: TGTGCCAGCAGTGGGGACAGGTCAAACACCATATATTTT.

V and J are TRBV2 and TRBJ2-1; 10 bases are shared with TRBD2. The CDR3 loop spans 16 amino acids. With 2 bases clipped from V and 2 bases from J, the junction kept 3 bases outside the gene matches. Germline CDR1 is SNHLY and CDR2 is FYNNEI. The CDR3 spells CASSERLAGAYNEQFF. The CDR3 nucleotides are TGTGCCAGCAGTGAAAGGCTAGCGGGGGCCTACAATGAGCAGTTCTTC.

The CDR3 bases are TGTGCCAGTTCGGGAAATAGCGGGTGGCAAGAGACCCAGTACTTC. This codes for CASSGNSGWQETQYF. The chain is built from TRBV19 and TRBJ2-5, with 7 nucleotides matching TRBD2. The CDR3 extends over 15 amino acids. V lost 8 bases to trimming and J lost 2 bases; unmatched junction nucleotides: 11. CDR1 and CDR2 (germline): LNHDA, SQIVND (reference sequence).

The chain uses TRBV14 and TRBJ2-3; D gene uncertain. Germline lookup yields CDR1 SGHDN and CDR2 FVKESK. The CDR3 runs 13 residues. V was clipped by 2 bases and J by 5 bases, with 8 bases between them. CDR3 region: CASSQNPGDTQYF. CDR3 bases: TGTGCCAGCAGCCAAAACCCGGGAGATACGCAGTATTTT.

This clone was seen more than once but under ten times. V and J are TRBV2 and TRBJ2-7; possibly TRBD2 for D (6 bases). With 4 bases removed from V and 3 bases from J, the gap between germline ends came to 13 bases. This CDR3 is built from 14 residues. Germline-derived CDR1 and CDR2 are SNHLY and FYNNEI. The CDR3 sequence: CASSVGGPRYEQYF. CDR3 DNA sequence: TGTGCCAGCAGTGTCGGAGGGCCTCGCTACGAGCAGTACTTC.